These T cell receptor beta chains were read from a single sample in a study of beta chain features in type 1 diabetes. Data came from immunoSEQ multiplex PCR; TCRdb stores just in-frame clones and leaves some out. The sample yields 810,000 or so clones, 15% to 20% seen once. Source material: naive CD4+ T cells from blood. These receptors all stem from a woman younger than 35 in good health. CDR3s include the opening cysteine and the closing phenylalanine or tryptophan. The order of the fields is J gene, clone size, D gene, V gene, CDR3 DNA, CDR3 protein. D genes are given only for firm matches. Rows may omit the clone size; those that give it use once, few, many or a size class.

J: TRBJ1-1
size: NA
D: TRBD1
V: TRBV11-2
DNA: TGTGCCAGCAGCATATGGGACAGGGGGCCAGAGAACACTGAAGCTTTCTTT
CDR3: CASSIWDRGPENTEAFF

J: TRBJ2-7
size: NA
D: NA
V: TRBV5-4
DNA: TGTGCCAGCAGTCGGCGGGACAGCTCCTACGAGCAGTACTTC
CDR3: CASSRRDSSYEQYF

J: TRBJ1-1
size: NA
D: NA
V: TRBV10-3
DNA: TGTGCCATCAGTGCCTCTGCGGGGCGCCGGAACACTGAAGCTTTCTTT
CDR3: CAISASAGRRNTEAFF

J: TRBJ2-7
size: few
D: TRBD1
V: TRBV6-4
DNA: TGTGCCAGCACCCGTGCTCCCAACAGGGGGCTGGTAACCTACGAGCAGTACTTC
CDR3: CASTRAPNRGLVTYEQYF

J: TRBJ1-5
size: NA
D: TRBD1
V: TRBV7-2
DNA: TGTGCCAGCAGCGACAGGGAGCTTCAGCCCCAGCATTTT
CDR3: CASSDRELQPQHF

J: TRBJ2-2
size: NA
D: NA
V: TRBV2
DNA: TGTGCCAGCACTTCGGGGCCGAACACCGGGGAGCTGTTTTTT
CDR3: CASTSGPNTGELFF

J: TRBJ2-7
size: few
D: TRBD2
V: TRBV29-1
DNA: TGCAGCGTCGTGGGACTAGCGGGATTCAACGAGCAGTACTTC
CDR3: CSVVGLAGFNEQYF

J: TRBJ2-6
size: few
D: TRBD2
V: TRBV27
DNA: TGTGCCAGCAGTTTCAAAGCGGGAGGTGGTGGGGCCAACGTCCTGACTTTC
CDR3: CASSFKAGGGGANVLTF

J: TRBJ2-3
size: NA
D: TRBD2
V: TRBV19
DNA: TGTGCCAGTAGTTCTCCCGCGGGCGGGAGCCCAGATACGCAGTATTTT
CDR3: CASSSPAGGSPDTQYF

J: TRBJ2-5
size: NA
D: NA
V: TRBV28
DNA: TGTGCCAGCAGTTTCCAGGGGTTGGAGACCCAGTACTTC
CDR3: CASSFQGLETQYF

J: TRBJ2-2
size: NA
D: NA
V: TRBV7-2
DNA: TGTGCCAGCAGCTCAGGGAGTTTGAGGTTTTACGCCGGGGAGCTGTTTTTT
CDR3: CASSSGSLRFYAGELFF

J: TRBJ1-2
size: NA
D: TRBD1
V: TRBV10-3
DNA: TGTGCCAGCAGGGAGACAGGGGGCCGTTATGGCTACACCTTC
CDR3: CASRETGGRYGYTF

J: TRBJ2-1
size: few
D: NA
V: TRBV6-5
DNA: TGTGCCAGCAACAGTGGGGGGAGTGGGTACAATGAGCAGTTCTTC
CDR3: CASNSGGSGYNEQFF

J: TRBJ2-7
size: few
D: NA
V: TRBV28
DNA: TGTGCCAGCAGTTCTGACTACGAGCAGTACTTC
CDR3: CASSSDYEQYF

J: TRBJ2-6
size: NA
D: NA
V: TRBV19
DNA: TGTGCCAGTAGTATTCCGGGTCCTGGGGCCAACGTCCTGACTTTC
CDR3: CASSIPGPGANVLTF

J: TRBJ2-7
size: NA
D: NA
V: TRBV19
DNA: TGTGCCAGTAGTATAATCTACGCAGGGGCGGACGAGCAGTACTTC
CDR3: CASSIIYAGADEQYF

J: TRBJ1-5
size: NA
D: TRBD1
V: TRBV6-1
DNA: TGTGCCAGCAGGGTCCGGGACAGGGCCAATCAGCCCCAGCATTTT
CDR3: CASRVRDRANQPQHF

J: TRBJ2-3
size: few
D: TRBD2
V: TRBV4-3
DNA: TGCGCCAGCAGCCAAGATCGGGGACTAACTTGGGCAGATACGCAGTATTTT
CDR3: CASSQDRGLTWADTQYF

J: TRBJ2-4
size: few
D: NA
V: TRBV19
DNA: TGTGCCAGTAGTATGCAGGATCTAGCCAAAAACATTCAGTACTTC
CDR3: CASSMQDLAKNIQYF

J: TRBJ2-4
size: few
D: NA
V: TRBV4-3
DNA: TGCGCCAGCAGCCAAGACTCGAGGGGGGTAGCCAAAAACATTCAGTACTTC
CDR3: CASSQDSRGVAKNIQYF

J: TRBJ2-3
size: few
D: NA
V: TRBV10-3
DNA: TGTGCCATCCAACGCGGGTCTAGCACAGATACGCAGTATTTT
CDR3: CAIQRGSSTDTQYF

J: TRBJ2-7
size: NA
D: NA
V: TRBV7-2
DNA: TGTGCCAGCAGCTTTGGGGGGGCCAGCTCCTACGAGCAGTACTTC
CDR3: CASSFGGASSYEQYF

J: TRBJ2-2
size: NA
D: NA
V: TRBV10-3
DNA: TGTGCCATCAGTGATGAGACTACACGCACCGGGGAGCTGTTTTTT
CDR3: CAISDETTRTGELFF

J: TRBJ2-7
size: few
D: TRBD1
V: TRBV11-2
DNA: TGTGCCAGCAGCCGGGACAGGGTTGCGTACGAGCAGTACTTC
CDR3: CASSRDRVAYEQYF

J: TRBJ2-5
size: NA
D: TRBD1
V: TRBV2
DNA: TGTGCCAGCAGGACAGGGGAAGAGACCCAGTACTTC
CDR3: CASRTGEETQYF

J: TRBJ2-5
size: few
D: NA
V: TRBV5-1
DNA: TGCGCCAGCAGCTTACGACAGGGAGGAGAGACCCAGTACTTC
CDR3: CASSLRQGGETQYF

J: TRBJ2-3
size: NA
D: NA
V: TRBV7-2
DNA: TGTACCAGCAGCTTGGGGAGGCTTGGCACAGATACGCAGTATTTT
CDR3: CTSSLGRLGTDTQYF

J: TRBJ1-2
size: NA
D: TRBD1
V: TRBV2
DNA: TGTGCCAGCAGTGAGGGACAGGGGGATGGCTACACCTTC
CDR3: CASSEGQGDGYTF

J: TRBJ2-7
size: NA
D: NA
V: TRBV28
DNA: TGTGCCAGCAGTTTATACAACTCCCCCTACGAGCAGTACTTC
CDR3: CASSLYNSPYEQYF

J: TRBJ2-7
size: NA
D: NA
V: TRBV4-3
DNA: TGCGCCAGCAGCCAGCCCCTTGGGGAGCAGTACTTC
CDR3: CASSQPLGEQYF

J: TRBJ2-5
size: few
D: TRBD1
V: TRBV7-9
DNA: TGTGCCAGCAGCATGGGACAGCCTGAGGGGACCCAGTACTTC
CDR3: CASSMGQPEGTQYF

J: TRBJ2-7
size: NA
D: TRBD1
V: TRBV27
DNA: TGTGCCAGCAGCCTCCGGGACAGGGACTACGAGCAGTACTTC
CDR3: CASSLRDRDYEQYF

J: TRBJ2-2
size: NA
D: NA
V: TRBV19
DNA: TGTGCCATAAGATCCAATCAGGGGCGCACCGGGGAGCTGTTTTTT
CDR3: CAIRSNQGRTGELFF

J: TRBJ2-5
size: few
D: NA
V: TRBV11-2
DNA: TGTGCCAGCAGCATAACTCGGTACCAAGAGACCCAGTACTTC
CDR3: CASSITRYQETQYF

J: TRBJ1-2
size: NA
D: NA
V: TRBV6-5
DNA: TGTGCCAGCAGTCAAGCTAACTATGGCTACACCTTC
CDR3: CASSQANYGYTF

J: TRBJ2-3
size: few
D: TRBD2
V: TRBV19
DNA: TGTGCCAGTAGTATGGGTAGCGGGCCTACAGATACGCAGTATTTT
CDR3: CASSMGSGPTDTQYF

J: TRBJ2-2
size: NA
D: TRBD1
V: TRBV18
DNA: TGTGCCAGCTCACCGAACGTACCGGGACAGGGGAGCACCGGGGAGCTGTTTTTT
CDR3: CASSPNVPGQGSTGELFF

J: TRBJ1-3
size: few
D: TRBD1
V: TRBV5-1
DNA: TGCGCCAGCAGCCCTACGACAGGGAGTCTTCATGGAAACACCATATATTTT
CDR3: CASSPTTGSLHGNTIYF

J: TRBJ2-6
size: few
D: NA
V: TRBV5-1
DNA: TGCGCCAGCAGCTTAGACAGCTACTCTGGGGCCAACGTCCTGACTTTC
CDR3: CASSLDSYSGANVLTF

J: TRBJ2-7
size: NA
D: NA
V: TRBV2
DNA: TGTGCCAGCGACCGGACGGGGTACTTC
CDR3: CASDRTGYF

J: TRBJ1-5
size: NA
D: NA
V: TRBV7-8
DNA: TGTGCCAGCAGCCCGCATTACAATCAGCCCCAGCATTTT
CDR3: CASSPHYNQPQHF

J: TRBJ1-1
size: NA
D: NA
V: TRBV7-9
DNA: TGTGCCAGCAGCTTAGGGATGAACACTGAAGCTTTCTTT
CDR3: CASSLGMNTEAFF

J: TRBJ2-7
size: NA
D: NA
V: TRBV13
DNA: TGTGCCAGCAGCTCGGGTGCAGGGAACTACGAGCAGTACTTC
CDR3: CASSSGAGNYEQYF

J: TRBJ2-1
size: NA
D: NA
V: TRBV6-6
DNA: TGTGCCAGCAGTTACTCCCCGGCAAATGAGCAGTTCTTC
CDR3: CASSYSPANEQFF

J: TRBJ2-1
size: few
D: NA
V: TRBV7-2
DNA: TGTGCCAGCAGCTTAGCGCTTCAAGTAGGTCGGTTCTTC
CDR3: CASSLALQVGRFF

J: TRBJ1-5
size: few
D: NA
V: TRBV5-6
DNA: TGTGCCAGCAGCTTGATCCGCGGGGCGGGCAATCAGCCCCAGCATTTT
CDR3: CASSLIRGAGNQPQHF

J: TRBJ1-3
size: NA
D: NA
V: TRBV14
DNA: TGTGCCAGCAGCCAAGAAGTGCACAGGAGAAACACCATATATTTT
CDR3: CASSQEVHRRNTIYF

J: TRBJ2-6
size: NA
D: NA
V: TRBV19
DNA: TGTGCCAGTAGTATATGGGGGCTCGGGGCCAACGTCCTGACTTTC
CDR3: CASSIWGLGANVLTF

J: TRBJ2-7
size: NA
D: NA
V: TRBV10-3
DNA: TGTGCCGCAGGTACTAGCCAAGTCTCCTACGAGCAGTACTTC
CDR3: CAAGTSQVSYEQYF

J: TRBJ2-7
size: NA
D: NA
V: TRBV28
DNA: TGTGCCAGCAGTTTAACGACTAGCGAGCAGTACTTC
CDR3: CASSLTTSEQYF

J: TRBJ2-2
size: few
D: TRBD2
V: TRBV27
DNA: TGTGCCAGCAGTTCGGCGGGAGGAGGGACCGGGGAGCTGTTTTTT
CDR3: CASSSAGGGTGELFF

J: TRBJ1-4
size: NA
D: NA
V: TRBV5-6
DNA: TGTGCCAGCAGCACCAAACCCGGGAAACTGTTTTTT
CDR3: CASSTKPGKLFF

J: TRBJ1-1
size: few
D: NA
V: TRBV2
DNA: TGTGCCAGCAGTGGGCTGGGGACTGAAGCTTTCTTT
CDR3: CASSGLGTEAFF